This TCR beta chain was recorded in a study of regulatory T cells in long-lasting Graves disease. In its sample, this clonotype was seen a few times. Libraries of TCR beta came from iRepertoire HTBI primers plus Arm-PCR of CDR3 regions. TCRdb called the multiplex PCR reads again in MiXCR, with one record for every CDR3 protein. The table has 420,000 or so distinct CDR3 sequences, less than 20% seen once. Time point indicated: newly diagnosed GD, antithyroid drugs for less than 3 months. With RNA extracted from PBMCs as input, the TCR library was made. The same data also went into a second study, on T cells in Graves' hyperthyroidism and ophthalmopathy. That source adds: Blood also showed most of the thyroid clonotypes that were expanded above 0.001.

The starting material was peripheral blood mononuclear cells (PBMCs), obtained at new diagnosis, from a patient treated with antithyroid drugs. This TCR derives from a woman under 30 with Graves disease.

The CDR3 here is CASSTPGLALYF. The CDR3 bases are TGTGCCAGCAGCACTCCGGGACTAGCGCTGTACTTC. The V gene is TRBV7-2, the J gene TRBJ2-7; TRBD2 matches at 10 bases. CDR3 length: 12 residues. V lost 5 bases, J lost 12 bases, and 7 bases stayed unmatched. CDR1 SGHTA and CDR2 FQGNSA come from the germline V gene.